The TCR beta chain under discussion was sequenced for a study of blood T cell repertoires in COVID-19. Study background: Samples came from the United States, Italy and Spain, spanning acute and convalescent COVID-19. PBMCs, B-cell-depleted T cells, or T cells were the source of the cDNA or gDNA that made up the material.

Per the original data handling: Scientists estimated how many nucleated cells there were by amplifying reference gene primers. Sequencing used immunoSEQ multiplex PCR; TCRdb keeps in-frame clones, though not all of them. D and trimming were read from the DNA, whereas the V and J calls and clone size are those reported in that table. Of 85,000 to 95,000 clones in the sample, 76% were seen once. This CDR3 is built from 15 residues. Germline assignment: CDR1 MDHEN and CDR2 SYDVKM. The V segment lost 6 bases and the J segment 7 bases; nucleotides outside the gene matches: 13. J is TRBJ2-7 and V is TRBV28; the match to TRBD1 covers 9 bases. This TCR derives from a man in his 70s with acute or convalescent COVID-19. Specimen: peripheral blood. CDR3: CASRQPTGQGLEQYF. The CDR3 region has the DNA TGTGCCAGCAGGCAACCGACGGGACAGGGTCTAGAGCAGTACTTC.